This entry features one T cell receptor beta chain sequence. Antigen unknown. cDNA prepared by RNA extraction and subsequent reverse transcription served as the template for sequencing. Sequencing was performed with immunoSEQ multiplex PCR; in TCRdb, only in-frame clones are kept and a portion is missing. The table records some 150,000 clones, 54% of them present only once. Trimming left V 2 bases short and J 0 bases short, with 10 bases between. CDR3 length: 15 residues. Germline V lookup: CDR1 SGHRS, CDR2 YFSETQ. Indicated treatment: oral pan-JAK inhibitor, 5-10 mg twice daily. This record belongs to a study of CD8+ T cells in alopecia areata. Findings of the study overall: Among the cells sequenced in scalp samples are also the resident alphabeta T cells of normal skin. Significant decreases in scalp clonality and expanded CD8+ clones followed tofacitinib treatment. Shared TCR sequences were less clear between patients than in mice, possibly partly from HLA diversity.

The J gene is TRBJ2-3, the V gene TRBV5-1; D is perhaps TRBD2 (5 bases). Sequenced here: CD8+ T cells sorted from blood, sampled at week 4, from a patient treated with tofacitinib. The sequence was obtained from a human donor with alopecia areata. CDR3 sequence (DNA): TGCGCCAGCAGCTTCGGCGGGCAGAGCACAGATACGCAGTATTTT. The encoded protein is CASSFGGQSTDTQYF.